The entry below describes one T cell receptor beta chain. This entry belongs to a study of blood T cell repertoires in COVID-19. On the study more broadly: The United States, Italy and Spain provided the acute and convalescent COVID-19 samples.

Sequencing used immunoSEQ multiplex PCR; TCRdb keeps in-frame clones, though not all of them. The top ten clones hold roughly 4% of a sample with about 200,000 clones, 86% of them seen once. Germline V CDR1 and CDR2: SNHLY, FYNNEI. Trimming removed 6 bases from V and 13 bases from J; junction bases left unmatched: 5. This CDR3 has 11 amino acids. Study members were between 18 and 89 years old and lived in around 24 US regions. Assignment of participants to cohorts was predicated upon participant-reported clinical history. Within 2 weeks of study entry, exposed participants had contacted a PCR-confirmed or clinician-diagnosed COVID-19 case.

Sequencing was performed on PBMCs or T cells enriched from blood (not recorded which). The chain has TRBV2 and TRBJ2-7; 11 nucleotides match TRBD2. This clonotype was obtained from a woman in her thirties who had been exposed to COVID-19. The CDR3 reads CASSATSGAYF. In DNA form, the CDR3 reads TGTGCCAGCAGCGCGACTAGCGGGGCCTACTTC.